This T cell receptor (beta chain) was captured by sequencing in a study of read filtering for tumor transcriptome and immune sequencing. Looking at the study overall: Whole-transcriptome libraries were prepared after DNase treatment. RNA-seq yielded only about 75 to 1,400 TCR reads, IR-seq about 3.5 to 11 million.

V was shortened by 2 bases and J by 6 bases, with 9 bases between the two germline ends. Per germline, CDR1 SGHDT and CDR2 YYEEEE. This CDR3 has 13 residues. Study outcomes and limitations: Approximately 82% of IR-seq clonotypes had a single read, yet these held about 3.6% of reads.

This clonotype showed up many times. What it recognizes is unknown. This library used 300 to 450 ng RNA and molecular barcoded adaptors spanning alpha/delta and beta/gamma chains. MiXCR, applied by TCRdb to the reads, yields one record per CDR3 protein. Counted here are almost 40,000 distinct CDR3 sequences, approximately 14% occurring once; the ten biggest clones make up 18%. The sample taken for sequencing was a population of CD138-negative cells sorted from bone marrow. The TCR was taken from a donor at least 40 years old with multiple myeloma. The rearrangement uses TRBV5-6 and TRBJ2-1; D is undetermined. Here the CDR3 reads CASSLGSGNEQFF. CDR3 bases: TGTGCCAGCAGCTTAGGTTCGGGCAATGAGCAGTTCTTC.